The rows below give T cell receptor beta chains drawn from one sample of a study of OX40 agonist ivuxolimab in advanced cancers. The protocol was immunoSEQ multiplex PCR, while the TCRdb copy is restricted to in-frame clones and leaves out a portion. The sample lists more than 95,000 clones, roughly 95% occurring once. This specimen consisted of CD4+ or CD8+ T cells sorted from blood, obtained in a trial of the OX40 agonist ivuxolimab. The origin of the receptors is an adult with an advanced solid tumor such as melanoma, head and neck, liver or kidney cancer. CDR3s include the opening cysteine and the closing phenylalanine or tryptophan. Fields, in order: clone size, V gene, D gene, J gene, CDR3 DNA, CDR3 protein. A D gene is named only where the DNA matches it firmly. Not all rows give a size; the values are once, few, many and, for expanded clones, a class.

size: -; V: TRBV7-9; D: -; J: TRBJ2-1; DNA: TGTGCCAGCAGCTTAGCGGTCCGCTACCATGAGCAGTTCTTC; CDR3: CASSLAVRYHEQFF
size: -; V: TRBV18; D: TRBD1; J: TRBJ2-7; DNA: TGTGCCAGCTCACAAACAGGGGGCTACGAGCAGTACTTC; CDR3: CASSQTGGYEQYF
size: few; V: TRBV7-2; D: -; J: TRBJ2-2; DNA: TGTGCCAGCAGCTCAACTAGGGCGAACACCGGGGAGCTGTTTTTT; CDR3: CASSSTRANTGELFF
size: once; V: TRBV10-2; D: -; J: TRBJ2-7; DNA: TGCGCCAGCAGTGAGTCCCGGATGGGGGAGCAGTACTTC; CDR3: CASSESRMGEQYF
size: -; V: TRBV5-4; D: -; J: TRBJ1-3; DNA: TGTGCCAGCGGGGCGGGCGGTCGCTCTGGAAACACCATATATTTT; CDR3: CASGAGGRSGNTIYF
size: -; V: TRBV19; D: -; J: TRBJ1-1; DNA: TGTGCCAGTAGTGTAGTGCCGAACACTGAAGCTTTCTTT; CDR3: CASSVVPNTEAFF
size: -; V: TRBV5-1; D: -; J: TRBJ2-4; DNA: TGCGCCAGCAGCTTGGACTCCCGGGACACAAACATTCAGTACTTC; CDR3: CASSLDSRDTNIQYF
size: -; V: TRBV7-8; D: TRBD1; J: TRBJ2-7; DNA: TGTGCCAGCAGCTTAAGGACAGGGTCTGCCTACGAGCAGTACTTC; CDR3: CASSLRTGSAYEQYF
size: -; V: TRBV5-6; D: -; J: TRBJ1-2; DNA: TGTGCCAGCAGCTTGCAGGGTCCGGGTGGCTACACCTTC; CDR3: CASSLQGPGGYTF
size: once; V: TRBV1; D: -; J: TRBJ2-1; DNA: TGCACCAGCAGCCAAGAGGGGACATCCCGGAGCTCCTACAATGAGCAGTTCTTC; CDR3: CTSSQEGTSRSSYNEQFF
size: -; V: TRBV2; D: -; J: TRBJ1-2; DNA: TGTGCCAGCAACTCACAAACAGGGATCAATGGCTACACCTTC; CDR3: CASNSQTGINGYTF
size: -; V: TRBV7-8; D: TRBD2; J: TRBJ2-3; DNA: TGTGCCAGCAGCCCTTCACTAGCGGGAGGGCACACAGATACGCAGTATTTT; CDR3: CASSPSLAGGHTDTQYF
size: -; V: TRBV5-4; D: -; J: TRBJ2-7; DNA: TGTGCCAGCAGCTTGGGTCAGGGTTTGAGCTACGAGCAGTACTTC; CDR3: CASSLGQGLSYEQYF
size: -; V: TRBV7-2; D: -; J: TRBJ1-5; DNA: TGTGCCAGCAGCTTAAGGCCGGGCAATCAGCCCCAGCATTTT; CDR3: CASSLRPGNQPQHF
size: -; V: TRBV5-4; D: -; J: TRBJ1-2; DNA: TGTGCCAGCAGCGACTCCAGGGGCTCAAGCTACACCTTC; CDR3: CASSDSRGSSYTF